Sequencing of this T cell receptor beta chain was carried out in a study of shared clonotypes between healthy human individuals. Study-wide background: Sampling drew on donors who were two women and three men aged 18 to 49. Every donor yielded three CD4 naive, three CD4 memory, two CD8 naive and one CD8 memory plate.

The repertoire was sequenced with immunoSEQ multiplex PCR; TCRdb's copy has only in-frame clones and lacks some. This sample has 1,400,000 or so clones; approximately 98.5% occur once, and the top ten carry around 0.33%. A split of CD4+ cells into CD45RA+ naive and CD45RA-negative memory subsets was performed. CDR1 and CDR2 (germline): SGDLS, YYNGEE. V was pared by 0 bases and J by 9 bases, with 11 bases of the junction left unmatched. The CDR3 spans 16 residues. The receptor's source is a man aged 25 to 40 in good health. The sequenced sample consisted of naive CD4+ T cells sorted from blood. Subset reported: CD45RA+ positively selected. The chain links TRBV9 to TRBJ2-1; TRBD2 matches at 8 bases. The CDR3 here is CASSVASTGGPGEQFF. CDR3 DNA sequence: TGTGCCAGCAGCGTAGCTTCAACGGGAGGGCCTGGTGAGCAGTTCTTC. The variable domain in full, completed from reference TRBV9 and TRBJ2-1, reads DSGVTQTPKHLITATGQRVTLRCSPRSGDLSVYWYQQSLDQGLQFLIQYYNGEERAKGNILERFSAQQFPDLHSELNLSSLELGDSALYFCASSVASTGGPGEQFFGPGTRLTVL.